This T cell receptor (beta chain) was sequenced in a study of blood T cell repertoires in COVID-19. On the study more broadly: The United States, Italy and Spain provided the acute and convalescent COVID-19 samples. Nucleic acid was either cDNA or gDNA, and it came from T cells, B-cell-depleted T cells, or PBMCs.

CDR1 is KGHSH, CDR2 LQKENI, per germline. Trimming left V 2 bases short and J 4 bases short, with 14 bases between. This CDR3 has 15 residues. In the authors' workflow: How many nucleated cells were present was estimated from reference gene primer amplification. The method was immunoSEQ multiplex PCR; TCRdb's version includes in-frame clones alone and lacks a portion of them. The V and J calls and clone size were taken over from that table, and D and trimming were inferred from the DNA. The profile shows fewer than 200,000 clones, around 83% of them singletons. This clone was found once. The gene calls are TRBV18 and TRBJ1-2, with a weak D call TRBD1 (5 bases). Sequencing used peripheral blood. This clonotype originated in a man aged 40-49 years with acute or convalescent COVID-19. CDR3 nucleotide sequence: TGTGCCAGCTCACCAGAGGACAAAACGAGCTATGGCTACACCTTC. Translation: CASSPEDKTSYGYTF.